This passage covers 25 T cell receptor beta chains from one sample sequenced in a study of blood T cells in healthy people across ages. Using a J-beta primer mix together with a sample-barcoded 5' primer, a second PCR was run for 7 to 11 cycles. TCRdb re-called the 5' RACE reads with MiXCR, one entry per CDR3 protein. The sample lists around 1.7 million distinct CDR3 sequences; approximately 28% were seen once. The sequenced sample consisted of blood. The receptors were sampled from a woman aged 25 to 39 in good health.

This sequence joins TRBV6-6 and TRBJ2-1; 9 bases are a match to TRBD2. Germline V gives CDR1 MNHNY, CDR2 SVGAGI (reference sequence). V dropped 7 bases and J dropped 2; count of bases not matched to a gene: 6. The CDR3 length is 15 residues. CDR3 nucleotide sequence: TGTGCCAGCAACGCGGGGGGGGCGGCCTACAATGAGCAGTTCTTC. Encoded protein: CASNAGGAAYNEQFF.

In this sample, this clonotype turned up a few times. The chain has TRBV7-9 and TRBJ2-7, with D possibly TRBD1 on 7 matching bases. Trimming pared 1 base from V and 3 bases from J, leaving 13 bases between. Germline V lookup: CDR1 SEHNR, CDR2 FQNEAQ (reference sequence). This CDR3 contains 15 residues. CDR3 residues: CASSLVGRGVYEQYF. Here the CDR3 DNA reads TGTGCCAGCAGCTTAGTCGGCAGGGGGGTCTACGAGCAGTACTTC.

The CDR3 here is CASSLAPLNQPQHF. Here the CDR3 DNA reads TGTGCCAGCAGCTTAGCGCCTCTCAATCAGCCCCAGCATTTT. This chain uses TRBV7-6 with TRBJ1-5; D is ambiguous. CDR1 and CDR2 (germline): SGHVS, FNYEAQ. V gave up 0 bases and J gave up 3 bases, with 6 bases separating them. This CDR3 is 14 amino acids long.

The V and J genes are TRBV20-1 and TRBJ2-3; TRBD2 matches 10 bases. There are 13 residues in the CDR3. The germline V gene encodes CDR1 DFQATT and CDR2 SNEGSKA (reference sequence). V dropped 4 bases and J dropped 5; count of bases not matched to a gene: 3. CDR3 DNA: TGCAGTGCTACTAGCGGGAGCGTAGATACGCAGTATTTT. Translation: CSATSGSVDTQYF.

This clonotype was observed many times. J is TRBJ2-1 and V is TRBV29-1; D possibly corresponds to TRBD2 (5 bases). This CDR3 is 14 amino acids long. CDR1 is SQVTM, CDR2 ANQGSEA, per germline. The V end was cut by 4 bases, the J end by 4 bases, with 14 bases between. The DNA of the CDR3 is TGCAGCGTTGTCGTCCCCCAGCGGTACAATGAGCAGTTCTTC. Amino acid sequence: CSVVVPQRYNEQFF.

Many counts were recorded for this clonotype. The chain is built from TRBV29-1 and TRBJ1-2; 7 bases align to TRBD1. The ends lost 7 bases at V and 8 bases at J; junction bases unmatched: 13. The CDR3 is 13 residues long. Looked up from germline, CDR1 is SQVTM and CDR2 is ANQGSEA. DNA of the CDR3: TGCAGCGCTGACCTGGGACAGTTAAGCGGCTACACCTTC. Residues: CSADLGQLSGYTF.

Only a few counts were recorded for this clonotype. This rearrangement joins TRBV6-5 to TRBJ1-2; TRBD1 is a possible D gene (5 bases). Trimming took 10 bases from V and 5 from J, leaving 11 bases between them. The CDR3 contains 11 residues. Germline CDR1 MNHEY, CDR2 SVGAGI. The CDR3 reads CATGTVYGYTF. The CDR3 DNA follows: TGTGCCACCGGGACGGTGTATGGCTACACCTTC.

The chain has TRBV10-3 and TRBJ2-7; D call uncertain. CDR3 length: 11 residues. Per germline, CDR1 ENHRY and CDR2 SYGVKD. V lost 2 bases, J lost 8 bases, and 7 bases lay in between. The CDR3 DNA reads TGTGCCATCAGTGAGACATATCAGCAGTACTTC. Residues: CAISETYQQYF.

This clonotype has only a few counts. The rearrangement uses TRBV20-1 and TRBJ2-7; 8 nucleotides agree with TRBD2. The CDR3 totals 14 residues. Per the germline V gene, CDR1 is DFQATT and CDR2 is SNEGSKA (reference sequence). J lost 6 bases, V lost 1 base, and 8 bases had no gene match. This chain's CDR3 is CSARVGLVPLEQYF. The CDR3, as DNA: TGCAGTGCTAGAGTGGGACTAGTCCCGCTCGAGCAGTACTTC.

This chain uses TRBV10-3 with TRBJ2-7; 12 bases are a match to TRBD2. The CDR3 contains 15 residues. V was pared by 3 bases and J by 7 bases, with 7 bases of the junction left unmatched. Germline lookup yields CDR1 ENHRY and CDR2 SYGVKD. CDR3 protein: CAISDGLAGGSEQYF. CDR3 coding DNA: TGTGCCATCAGTGACGGCCTAGCGGGAGGGTCGGAGCAGTACTTC.

This CDR3 is CASSASPAGGSYNEQFF. The CDR3 region has the DNA TGTGCCAGCAGTGCCTCCCCAGCGGGGGGTTCCTACAATGAGCAGTTCTTC. The V call is TRBV12-3 or TRBV12-4, the J call TRBJ2-1, with 9 bases fitting TRBD2. V shed 5 bases and J 1 base; nucleotides not matched to a gene: 9. CDR3 length: 17 residues.

This clonotype appeared many times. The chain joins TRBV12-3 or TRBV12-4 to TRBJ1-2; TRBD1 is a possible D gene (5 bases). The CDR3 has 13 amino acids. Trimming removed 6 bases from V and 5 bases from J, with 13 bases in between. This CDR3 is CASSPDTGYGYTF. In nucleotides, the CDR3 is TGTGCCAGCAGCCCGGACACAGGATATGGCTACACCTTC.

Ten or more counts support this clonotype. The CDR3 DNA reads TGCAGCGTTGTCAGGGCGGCACAAGAGACCCAGTACTTC. Its translation is CSVVRAAQETQYF. The rearrangement joins TRBV29-1 to TRBJ2-5; D perhaps matches TRBD1 (5 bases). CDR1 and CDR2 from the germline V gene are SQVTM and ANQGSEA. V lost 4 bases and J lost 2, with 11 bases in between. The CDR3 spans 13 residues.

This chain joins TRBV10-3 and TRBJ2-1; TRBD2 agrees at 7 bases. The V gene's germline CDR1 is ENHRY and CDR2 SYGVKD. The CDR3 sequence is 13 residues long. Trimming cost V 7 bases and J 7 bases; bases outside gene matches: 7. CDR3 nucleotides: TGTGCCATCATCAGGGAGGGCGAAAATGAGCAGTTCTTC. This codes for CAIIREGENEQFF.

The J gene is TRBJ1-1, the V gene TRBV6-1; 8 nucleotides line up with TRBD1. V dropped 6 bases and J dropped 6; count of bases not matched to a gene: 9. The CDR3 is 14 amino acids. CDR1 and CDR2 (germline): MNHNS, SASEGT. The CDR3 DNA follows: TGTGCCAGCAGCAGGACAGGGACGCTCTCTGAAGCTTTCTTT. Encoded protein: CASSRTGTLSEAFF.

The gene calls are TRBV20-1 and TRBJ2-7; TRBD2 aligns across 9 bases. This CDR3 spans 14 amino acids. The V segment lost 1 base and the J segment 2 bases; nucleotides outside the gene matches: 3. CDR1 and CDR2 (germline): DFQATT, SNEGSKA (reference sequence). This CDR3 is CSARAGLAPYEQYF. The CDR3 bases are TGCAGTGCTAGAGCGGGACTAGCCCCCTACGAGCAGTACTTC.

The chain recombines TRBV5-1 with TRBJ1-5, with D uncertain. V lost 10 bases and J 3 bases, leaving 11 bases between the germline ends. Looked up from germline, CDR1 is SGHRS and CDR2 is YFSETQ. The CDR3 is made up of 12 amino acids. CDR3 in DNA: TGCGCCGAGTCGAGAAACAATCAGCCCCAGCATTTT. Its protein product is CAESRNNQPQHF.

The table lists this clonotype with many counts. V is TRBV7-9 and J is TRBJ2-5; D ambiguous. The CDR3 has 13 residues. The ends were cut back, 1 base at V and 11 bases at J, with 14 bases in the middle. Per the germline V gene, CDR1 is SEHNR and CDR2 is FQNEAQ (reference sequence). The CDR3 region is CASSLDSFYEQYF. For the CDR3, the DNA is TGTGCCAGCAGCTTAGATAGCTTCTATGAGCAGTACTTC.

In this sample, this clonotype turned up many times. This chain links TRBV6-6 with TRBJ1-2, with 7 bases identical to TRBD1. CDR1 is MNHNY and CDR2 is SVGAGI in the germline V gene (reference sequence). CDR3 size: 13 residues. J lost 5 bases, V lost 5 bases, and 5 bases had no gene match. The CDR3 region is CASSGDRAYGYTF. CDR3 coding DNA: TGTGCCAGCAGTGGCGACAGGGCGTATGGCTACACCTTC.

This clonotype turned up a few times. The genes are TRBV12-3 or TRBV12-4 and TRBJ1-5; D perhaps matches TRBD1 (5 bases). This CDR3 spans 16 amino acids. Trimming took off 2 bases at V and 0 bases at J, with 11 bases between the two ends. This CDR3 is CASSLRGDYSNQPQHF. The CDR3 DNA reads TGTGCCAGCAGTTTACGGGGGGACTATAGCAATCAGCCCCAGCATTTT.

The V gene is TRBV6-2 or TRBV6-3, the J gene TRBJ2-1; 8 positions agree with TRBD2. J lost 3 bases, V lost 6 bases, and 7 bases had no gene match. This CDR3 has 15 amino acids. From germline, CDR1 is MNHEY and CDR2 SVGEGT. The CDR3 DNA is TGTGCCAGCAGGGACCCGGGGGGGTTCTACAATGAGCAGTTCTTC. Protein: CASRDPGGFYNEQFF.

A few counts support this clonotype. This chain joins TRBV10-3 and TRBJ2-1, with 7 bases that match TRBD2. The CDR3 is made up of 14 amino acids. V lost 9 bases and J lost 5; bases outside the gene matches: 10. Germline V lookup: CDR1 ENHRY, CDR2 SYGVKD. The CDR3 sequence is CAMGGMGDDNEQFF. CDR3 nucleotide sequence: TGTGCCATGGGAGGGATGGGAGATGACAATGAGCAGTTCTTC.

This clonotype was detected only once. The chain is built from TRBV7-2 and TRBJ1-2; the D is unclear. Germline loops: CDR1 SGHTA, CDR2 FQGNSA. The germline V and J ends were trimmed by 4 bases and 4 bases, with 10 bases remaining between them. The CDR3 covers 13 residues. The CDR3 loop reads CASSSSTGYGYTF. The CDR3 region has the DNA TGTGCCAGCAGCTCCTCGACGGGCTATGGCTACACCTTC.

J is TRBJ1-4 and V is TRBV9; a possible D gene is TRBD1 (5 bases). V lost 0 bases, J lost 1 base, and 13 bases lay in between. The CDR3 runs to 17 residues. Germline CDR1 is SGDLS and CDR2 is YYNGEE. CDR3 coding DNA: TGTGCCAGCAGCGTAGGGGAGGGGAATGAAACTAATGAAAAACTGTTTTTT. Translation: CASSVGEGNETNEKLFF.

A remark on this clonotype: A much more abundant neighbour one base away suggests this may be a read error. Written as DNA, the CDR3 is TGCGCCAGCAGCTGGGCCAAGGGCAAAAACATTCAGTACTTC. Amino acid sequence: CASSWAKGKNIQYF. The rearrangement joins TRBV5-1 to TRBJ2-4; no clear D. The V end lost 3 bases, the J end lost 3 bases, and 10 bases lay between the germline ends. The length of the CDR3 is 14 residues. Per the germline V gene, CDR1 is SGHRS and CDR2 is YFSETQ.